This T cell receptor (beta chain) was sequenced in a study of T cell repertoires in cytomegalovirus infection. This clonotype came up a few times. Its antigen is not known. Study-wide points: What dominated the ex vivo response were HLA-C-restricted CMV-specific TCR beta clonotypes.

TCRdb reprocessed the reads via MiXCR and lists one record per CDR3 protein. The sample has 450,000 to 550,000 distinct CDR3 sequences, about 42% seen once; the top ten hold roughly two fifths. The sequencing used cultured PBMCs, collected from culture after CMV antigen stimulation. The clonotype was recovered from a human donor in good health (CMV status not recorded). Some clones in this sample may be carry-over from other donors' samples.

The CDR3: CASRTTWNEQYF. In DNA, the CDR3 is TGTGCCAGCAGGACGACTTGGAACGAGCAGTACTTC. V and J are TRBV6-1 and TRBJ2-7; unclear D gene. CDR3 length equals 12 residues. Germline lookup yields CDR1 MNHNS and CDR2 SASEGT. The V gene lost 6 bases and the J gene lost 5 bases, with 11 bases spanning the gap.